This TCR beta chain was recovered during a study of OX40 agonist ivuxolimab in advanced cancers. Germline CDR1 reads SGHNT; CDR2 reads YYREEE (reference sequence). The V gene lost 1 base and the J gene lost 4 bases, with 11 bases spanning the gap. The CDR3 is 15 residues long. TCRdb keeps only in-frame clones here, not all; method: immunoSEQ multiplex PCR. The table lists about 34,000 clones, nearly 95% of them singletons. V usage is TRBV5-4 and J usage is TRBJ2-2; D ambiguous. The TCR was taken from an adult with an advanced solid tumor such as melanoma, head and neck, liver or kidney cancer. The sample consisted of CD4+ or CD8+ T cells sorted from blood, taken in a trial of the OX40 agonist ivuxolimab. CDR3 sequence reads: CASSLPTGGTGELFF. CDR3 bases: TGTGCCAGCAGCTTGCCGACCGGCGGCACCGGGGAGCTGTTTTTT.